The 16 T cell receptor beta chains below were found in one sample sequenced in a study of neurological immune-mediated disorders. Stated time point: longitudinal time-point 1 (baseline). One entry per CDR3 protein, called by TCRdb with MiXCR from the 5' RACE reads. The data contain 67,000 or so distinct CDR3 sequences, roughly 13% of them seen just once; the ten biggest clones take up about 4.5%. Sample: PBMCs. Every receptor here comes from a female donor with HTLV-1-associated myelopathy (HAM/TSP).

This clonotype was seen ten or more times. The genes are TRBV12-3 or TRBV12-4 and TRBJ1-2, with D possibly being TRBD1 (6 bases). Between the trimmed V and J ends, which lost 3 bases and 3 bases, there was a span of 14 bases. The CDR3 loop spans 15 amino acids. The CDR3 spells CASSLRDIMYYGYTF. The CDR3 nucleotides are TGTGCCAGCAGTTTGAGGGACATAATGTACTATGGCTACACCTTC.

The sample holds many counts of this clonotype. V and J are TRBV5-1 and TRBJ2-3; 9 bases are shared with TRBD2. From germline, CDR1 is SGHRS and CDR2 YFSETQ. This CDR3 spans 16 amino acids. The V gene end was trimmed by 4 bases and the J gene end by 4 bases; junction bases not matched to a gene: 10. The CDR3 DNA reads TGCGCCAGCAGCCCCCCTGGCGGGGGGGGGTCAGATACGCAGTATTTT. Its protein is CASSPPGGGGSDTQYF.

The chain recombines TRBV11-2 with TRBJ2-3, with TRBD2 matching 8 bases. CDR3 size: 16 residues. In germline, CDR1 is SGHAT, CDR2 FQNNGV. The V gene end was trimmed by 5 bases and the J gene end by 4 bases; junction bases not matched to a gene: 11. The CDR3 coding sequence is TGTGCCAGCAGCAACTGGTTGGGCGGGGGGTCAGATACGCAGTATTTT. Its protein product is CASSNWLGGGSDTQYF.

This clonotype was observed at least ten times. The V and J genes are TRBV5-1 and TRBJ2-5, with 10 bases matching TRBD2. Germline lookup yields CDR1 SGHRS and CDR2 YFSETQ. The CDR3 runs to 14 residues. Trimming at V came to 4 bases and at J to 5 bases, leaving 5 bases not matched to a gene. This CDR3 reads CASSSGGARETQYF. The CDR3 DNA sequence: TGCGCCAGCAGCAGCGGGGGGGCCCGGGAGACCCAGTACTTC.

This clonotype was counted at least ten times. The CDR3 spells CASSIRRDYNEQFF. DNA for the CDR3: TGTGCCAGCAGTATCCGCCGGGACTACAATGAGCAGTTCTTC. The gene calls are TRBV27 and TRBJ2-1, with a weak D call TRBD2 (5 bases). CDR3 size: 14 residues. The germline V gene has CDR1 MNHEY and CDR2 SMNVEV (reference sequence). Trimming removed 5 bases at V and 3 bases at J, with 11 bases between.

This clonotype was seen at least ten times. The V call is TRBV18, the J call TRBJ2-2; D possibly matches TRBD1 or TRBD2 (5 bases each). Germline V gene data show CDR1 as KGHSH and CDR2 as LQKENI. The V end lost 8 bases, the J end lost 0 bases, and 10 bases lay between the germline ends. There are 14 residues in the CDR3. CDR3 residues: CASRDGSNTGELFF. The DNA for the CDR3 is TGTGCCAGCCGGGACGGATCGAACACCGGGGAGCTGTTTTTT.

This clonotype was detected ten times or more. The chain joins TRBV28 to TRBJ2-2; D is unclear. Germline CDR1 is MDHEN and CDR2 is SYDVKM. V shed 5 bases and J shed 0 bases, with 13 bases lying between them. This CDR3 is 16 amino acids long. The chain's CDR3 is CASSPRVYANTGELFF. As DNA, the CDR3 is TGTGCCAGCAGTCCACGCGTGTACGCGAACACCGGGGAGCTGTTTTTT.

This clonotype was recorded many times. The V gene is TRBV6-5, the J gene TRBJ2-1, with D tentatively TRBD1 or TRBD2 (5 bases each). Germline values: CDR1 MNHEY, CDR2 SVGAGI. CDR3 length: 16 residues. Trimming cost V 0 bases and J 1 base, with 10 bases left between them. The CDR3: CASSYSVGESYNEQFF. The CDR3 region has the DNA TGTGCCAGCAGTTACTCGGTGGGGGAATCCTACAATGAGCAGTTCTTC.

This clonotype was counted at least ten times. V gene TRBV6-6 combines with J gene TRBJ1-2; D is perhaps TRBD1 (6 bases). The CDR3 runs to 14 residues. Trimming left V 0 bases short and J 8 bases short, with 13 bases between. Germline CDR1 is MNHNY and CDR2 is SVGAGI (reference sequence). The CDR3 sequence is CASSYSTGARGYTF. The CDR3 nucleotides are TGTGCCAGCAGTTACTCGACGGGGGCGAGGGGCTACACCTTC.

This clonotype was counted ten times or more. The V call is TRBV20-1, the J call TRBJ2-2, with D uncertain. Germline V gene data show CDR1 as DFQATT and CDR2 as SNEGSKA (reference sequence). The CDR3 is 13 amino acids. V was clipped by 6 bases and J by 2 bases, with 10 bases between them. The CDR3 protein is CSALPPNTGELFF. CDR3 DNA sequence: TGCAGTGCCCTCCCCCCTAACACCGGGGAGCTGTTTTTT.

This clonotype showed up many times. This chain links TRBV5-1 with TRBJ2-3, with TRBD1 identical over 10 bases. The CDR3 has 17 residues. Per the germline V gene, CDR1 is SGHRS and CDR2 is YFSETQ. V lost 9 bases to trimming and J lost 4 bases; unmatched junction nucleotides: 17. The DNA of the CDR3 is TGCGCCACCCGTCGAGTCCCAGGACAGGGGGTATCAGATACGCAGTATTTT. Its protein product is CATRRVPGQGVSDTQYF. Variable domain in full (rest from reference TRBV5-1 and TRBJ2-3): KAGVTQTPRYLIKTRGQQVTLSCSPISGHRSVSWYQQTPGQGLQFLFEYFSETQRNKGNFPGRFSGRQFSNSRSEMNVSTLELGDSALYLCATRRVPGQGVSDTQYFGPGTRLTVL.

This clonotype showed up many times. V usage is TRBV10-3 and J usage is TRBJ1-5; maybe TRBD1 (5 bases). Germline loops: CDR1 ENHRY, CDR2 SYGVKD. This CDR3 has 14 amino acids. Deletions cut 10 bases from V and 3 bases from J, with 16 bases between. This CDR3 is CATRTGGDNQPQHF. For the CDR3, the DNA is TGTGCCACTCGCACGGGGGGAGACAATCAGCCCCAGCATTTT.

This chain links TRBV5-1 with TRBJ2-2; 8 bases match TRBD1. Unmatched junction bases numbered 6, after V lost 4 bases and J lost 4 bases. The CDR3 consists of 15 residues. Germline assignment: CDR1 SGHRS and CDR2 YFSETQ. CDR3 in DNA: TGCGCCAGCAGCGTTGGTCAGGGGGCCACCGGGGAGCTGTTTTTT. It specifies CASSVGQGATGELFF.

The V gene is TRBV3-1, the J gene TRBJ2-3; D gene unclear. The germline V gene encodes CDR1 LGHDT and CDR2 YNNKEL (reference sequence). The ends were cut back, 0 bases at V and 1 base at J, with 14 bases in the middle. This CDR3 is 17 amino acids long. The CDR3 DNA follows: TGTGCCAGCAGCCAAGATCCAATTAGGAGTGGCACAGATACGCAGTATTTT. It is translated as CASSQDPIRSGTDTQYF.

This clonotype was detected many times. The rearrangement joins TRBV10-3 to TRBJ1-1; D may be TRBD1 (6 bases). Germline lookup yields CDR1 ENHRY and CDR2 SYGVKD. V dropped 2 bases and J dropped 0 bases, with 13 bases sitting between them. CDR3 length: 16 amino acids. CDR3 amino acids: CAISEEGGAVNTEAFF. CDR3 nucleotide sequence: TGTGCCATCAGTGAGGAAGGGGGGGCAGTGAACACTGAAGCTTTCTTT.

This clonotype has at least ten counts. V and J are TRBV28 and TRBJ2-1, with a tentative D call TRBD2 (6 bases). The CDR3 has 14 amino acids. V lost 6 bases to trimming and J lost 6 bases, with 15 bases between them. The germline CDR1 and CDR2 sequences are MDHEN and SYDVKM. The CDR3 nucleotides are TGTGCCAGCAGCCGGGGGTTTGGCCGCAATGAGCAGTTCTTC. Amino acid sequence: CASSRGFGRNEQFF. Together with reference TRBV28 and TRBJ2-1, the CDR3 gives the full variable domain: DVKVTQSSRYLVKRTGEKVFLECVQDMDHENMFWYRQDPGLGLRLIYFSYDVKMKEKGDIPEGYSVSREKKERFSLILESASTNQTSMYLCASSRGFGRNEQFFGPGTRLTVL.